This TCR beta chain was profiled in a study of identical twins. Regarding the study as a whole: With abundant cord blood beta clonotypes, insertions were fewer; memory repertoires showed no such pattern.

Germline V lookup: CDR1 MNHEY, CDR2 SVGEGT. CDR3 size: 14 residues. The V end was cut by 3 bases, the J end by 7 bases, with 16 bases between. About this clonotype: Its cognate antigen is unknown.

TCRdb re-analysed the 5' RACE reads in MiXCR, keeping a single row per CDR3 protein. The sample includes 500,000 or so distinct CDR3 sequences, about 20% of them seen just once. The same data also contributed to another study, on T cells expressing NK-cell markers.

The sequencing input was CD4+ T cells sorted from blood. This clonotype was sampled from a woman aged 18-30 years in good health. The J gene is TRBJ2-7, the V gene TRBV6-2 or TRBV6-3; possible D gene TRBD1, 5 bases. This CDR3 is CASSYDAGYREQYF. CDR3 nucleotide sequence: TGTGCCAGCAGTTATGATGCAGGGTATCGGGAGCAGTACTTC.